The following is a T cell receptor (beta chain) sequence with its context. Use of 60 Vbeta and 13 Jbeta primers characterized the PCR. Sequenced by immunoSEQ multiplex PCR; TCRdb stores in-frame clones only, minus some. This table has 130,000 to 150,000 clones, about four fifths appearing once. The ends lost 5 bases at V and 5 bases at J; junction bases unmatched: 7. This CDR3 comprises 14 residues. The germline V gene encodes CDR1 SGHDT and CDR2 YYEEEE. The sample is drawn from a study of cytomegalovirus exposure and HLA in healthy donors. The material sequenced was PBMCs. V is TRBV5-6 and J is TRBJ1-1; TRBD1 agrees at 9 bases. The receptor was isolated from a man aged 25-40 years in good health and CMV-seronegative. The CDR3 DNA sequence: TGTGCCAGCAGTGCGGACAGGGGTCTGACTGAAGCTTTCTTT. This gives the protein CASSADRGLTEAFF.